The sequence of this T cell receptor beta chain was determined in a study of regulatory T cells in long-lasting Graves disease. A note on this clonotype: At one boundary the junction diverges from the germline segment, which might be a read error.

This CDR3 comprises 13 residues. Germline V gene data show CDR1 as MNHEY and CDR2 as SMNVEV (reference sequence). For TCR beta, libraries came from iRepertoire HTBI primers and Arm-PCR of CDR3 regions. MiXCR, applied by TCRdb to the multiplex PCR reads, yields one record per CDR3 protein. The sample shows about 500,000 distinct CDR3 sequences, more than 10% of them seen only once. Time point reported: newly diagnosed GD, antithyroid drugs for less than 3 months. The TCR library was made from RNA that had been extracted from PBMCs in TRIzol. The same data also went into a second study, on T cells in Graves' hyperthyroidism and ophthalmopathy.

The chain is built from TRBV27 and TRBJ1-1; no clear D. The sample was peripheral blood mononuclear cells (PBMCs), taken at new diagnosis, from a patient treated with antithyroid drugs. The sequence was collected from a woman aged 30 to 39 with Graves disease. The CDR3 DNA reads as TGTGCCAGCAGTTTATCTCCGGGCACTGGAGCTTTCTTT. This encodes CASSLSPGTGAFF.